This TCR beta chain was captured by sequencing in a study of control samples from healthy donors and cancer patients. V gave up 7 bases and J gave up 2 bases; unmatched junction bases: 4. The CDR3 loop spans 13 amino acids. Germline assignment: CDR1 MNHEY and CDR2 SVGAGI. Assay: immunoSEQ multiplex PCR; the TCRdb copy retains only in-frame clones and omits some. The sample comprises 35,000 to 55,000 clones, roughly 65% of which are singletons, and more than 15% rests with the top ten. The origin of this receptor is a male donor with melanoma. Sequenced: formalin-fixed, paraffin-embedded tissue. The V and J genes are TRBV6-5 and TRBJ2-7, with 8 positions matching TRBD2. This CDR3 reads CASNSGAPYEQYF. The CDR3 nucleotides read TGTGCCAGCAATAGCGGGGCGCCCTACGAGCAGTACTTC.